This T cell receptor (beta chain) is drawn from a study of blood T cell repertoires in COVID-19. Study at large: The United States, Italy and Spain were the sources of the acute and convalescent COVID-19 samples.

Profiling relied on immunoSEQ multiplex PCR, and the TCRdb table lists in-frame clones only, not all of them. The sample lists roughly 320,000 clones; approximately 85% were seen once. CDR3 length: 20 residues. The rearrangement links TRBV21-1 to TRBJ1-2; TRBD1, the D gene given by the table, was not confirmed from the DNA. TRBV21-1 is deemed a pseudogene. The receptor was derived from a human donor in a cohort sampled during active COVID-19. Sequences were obtained from peripheral blood. The CDR3 nucleotides are TGTGCCAGCAGCAAATGGCTTGGGCAGGGGGTTTCTCTAGCTAACTATGGCTACACCTTC. It translates to CASSKWLGQGVSLANYGYTF.